The sequence of this TCR beta chain was determined in a study of T cell responses to AZD1222 COVID-19 vaccine. Study summary: Samples with a second dose at about 4 or about 12 weeks were pooled together.

Clones were sequenced by immunoSEQ multiplex PCR, and TCRdb holds only the in-frame ones, with some missing. The table shows 95,000 to 150,000 clones, with roughly 87% occurring only once. The study's findings and limits: Spike-spanning, vaccine-associated CD4 TCRs were dominant at 160-218 and 743-854. White British donors predominated, females outnumbered males, and clonal diversity was possibly underestimated.

Points on this clone: What it binds is not known.

After removal of 4 bases from V and 7 bases from J, the junction contained 15 bases not matched to a gene. This CDR3 contains 17 residues. From germline, CDR1 is MNHEY and CDR2 SMNVEV (reference sequence). This clonotype was sampled from an adult in good health. The V and J genes are TRBV27 and TRBJ1-1; TRBD1 matches at 10 bases. This specimen consisted of peripheral blood, obtained on day 0 of AZD1222 vaccination. CDR3 coding DNA: TGTGCCAGCAGTTCAAAAATCAGGGGACAGGGGAAGGTTGAAGCTTTCTTT. This translates into CASSSKIRGQGKVEAFF.